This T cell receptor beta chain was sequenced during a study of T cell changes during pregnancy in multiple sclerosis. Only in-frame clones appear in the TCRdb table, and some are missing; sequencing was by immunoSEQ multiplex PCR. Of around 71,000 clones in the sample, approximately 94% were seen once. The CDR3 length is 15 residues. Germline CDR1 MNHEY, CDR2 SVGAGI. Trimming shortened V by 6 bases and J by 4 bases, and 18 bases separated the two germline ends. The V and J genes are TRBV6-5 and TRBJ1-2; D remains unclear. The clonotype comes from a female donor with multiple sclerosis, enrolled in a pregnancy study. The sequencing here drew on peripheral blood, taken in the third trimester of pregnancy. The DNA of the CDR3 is TGTGCCAGCAGCAGAGCGAGGGCGGGAGGCTATGGCTACACCTTC. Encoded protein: CASSRARAGGYGYTF.